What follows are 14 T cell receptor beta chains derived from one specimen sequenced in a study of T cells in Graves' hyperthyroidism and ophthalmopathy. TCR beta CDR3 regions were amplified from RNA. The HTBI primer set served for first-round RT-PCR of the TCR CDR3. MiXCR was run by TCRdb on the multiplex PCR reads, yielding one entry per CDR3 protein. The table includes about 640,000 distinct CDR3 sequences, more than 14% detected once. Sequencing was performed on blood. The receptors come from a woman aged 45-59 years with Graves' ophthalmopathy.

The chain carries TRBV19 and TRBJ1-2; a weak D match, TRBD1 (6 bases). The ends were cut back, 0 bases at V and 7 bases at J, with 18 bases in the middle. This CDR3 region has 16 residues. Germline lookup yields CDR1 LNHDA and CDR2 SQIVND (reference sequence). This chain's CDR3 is CASSIDPTGIFGGYTF. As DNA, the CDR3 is TGTGCCAGTAGTATAGACCCGACAGGAATATTTGGTGGCTACACCTTC.

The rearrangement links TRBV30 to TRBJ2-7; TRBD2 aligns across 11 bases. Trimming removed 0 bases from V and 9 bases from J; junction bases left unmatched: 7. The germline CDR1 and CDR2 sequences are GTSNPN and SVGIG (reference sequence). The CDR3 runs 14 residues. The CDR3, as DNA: TGTGCCTGGAGTGTTATAGCGGGAGGGATCGGGCAGTACTTC. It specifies CAWSVIAGGIGQYF.

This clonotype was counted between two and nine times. CDR3 in DNA: TGCGCCAGCAGCCCCCAACCCACCGGGGGTGGTGGCTACACCTTC. This sequence encodes CASSPQPTGGGGYTF. The chain has TRBV4-3 and TRBJ1-2, with D possibly being TRBD1 (5 bases). The CDR3 consists of 15 residues. Trimming cost V 4 bases and J 7 bases, with 19 bases left between them. Looked up from germline, CDR1 is LGHNA and CDR2 is YSLEER.

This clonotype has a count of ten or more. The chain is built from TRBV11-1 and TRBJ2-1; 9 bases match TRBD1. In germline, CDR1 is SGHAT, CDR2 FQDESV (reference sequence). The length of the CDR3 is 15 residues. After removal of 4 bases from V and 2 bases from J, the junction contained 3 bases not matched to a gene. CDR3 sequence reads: CASSSGQGTYNEQFF. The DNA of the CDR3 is TGTGCCAGCAGCTCTGGACAGGGGACCTACAATGAGCAGTTCTTC.

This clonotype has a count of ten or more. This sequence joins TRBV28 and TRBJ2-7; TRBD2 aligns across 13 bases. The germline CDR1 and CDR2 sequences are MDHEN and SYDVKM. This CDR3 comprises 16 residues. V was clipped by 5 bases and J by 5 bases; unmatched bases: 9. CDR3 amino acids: CASSISGTSGKDEQYF. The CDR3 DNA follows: TGTGCCAGCAGTATCTCCGGGACTAGCGGGAAGGACGAGCAGTACTTC.

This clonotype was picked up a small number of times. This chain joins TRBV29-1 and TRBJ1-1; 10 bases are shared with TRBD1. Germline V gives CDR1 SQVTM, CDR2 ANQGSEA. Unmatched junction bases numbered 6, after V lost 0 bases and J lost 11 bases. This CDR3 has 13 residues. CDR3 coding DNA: TGCAGCGTTGAAGATTCTTGGGACAGGGGCGCTTTCTTT. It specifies CSVEDSWDRGAFF.

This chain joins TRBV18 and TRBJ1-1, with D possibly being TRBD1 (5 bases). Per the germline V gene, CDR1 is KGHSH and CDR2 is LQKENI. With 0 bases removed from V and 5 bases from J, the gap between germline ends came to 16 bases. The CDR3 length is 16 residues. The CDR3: CASSPPNRWRGTEAFF. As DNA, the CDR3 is TGTGCCAGCTCACCACCTAACAGGTGGCGAGGGACTGAAGCTTTCTTT.

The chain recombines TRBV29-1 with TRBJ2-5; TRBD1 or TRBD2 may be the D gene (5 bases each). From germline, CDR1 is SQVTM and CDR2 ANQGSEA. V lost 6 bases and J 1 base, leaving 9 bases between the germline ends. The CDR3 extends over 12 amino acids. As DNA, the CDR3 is TGCAGCGTCGATGGGGGCCAAGAGACCCAGTACTTC. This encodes CSVDGGQETQYF.

The DNA for the CDR3 is TGTGCCAGCAGTTTCCAGCGGGAGAGGGATACGCAGTATTTT. It is translated as CASSFQRERDTQYF. The gene calls are TRBV28 and TRBJ2-3; TRBD2 agrees at 8 bases. The germline CDR1 and CDR2 sequences are MDHEN and SYDVKM. The CDR3 loop spans 14 amino acids. V lost 3 bases and J lost 6; bases outside the gene matches: 5.

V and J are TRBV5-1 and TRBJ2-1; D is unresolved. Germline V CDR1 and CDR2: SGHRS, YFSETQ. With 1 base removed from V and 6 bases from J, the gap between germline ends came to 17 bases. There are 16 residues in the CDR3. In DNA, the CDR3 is TGCGCCAGCAGCTTGTACAGCGTCGGTAGTAGCAATGAGCAGTTCTTC. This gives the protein CASSLYSVGSSNEQFF.

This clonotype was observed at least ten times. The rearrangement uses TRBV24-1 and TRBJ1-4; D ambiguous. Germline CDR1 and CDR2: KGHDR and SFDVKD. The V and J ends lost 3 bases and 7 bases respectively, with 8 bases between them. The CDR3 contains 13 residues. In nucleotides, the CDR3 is TGTGCCACCAGTGATCCGGGAACTGAAAAACTGTTTTTT. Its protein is CATSDPGTEKLFF.

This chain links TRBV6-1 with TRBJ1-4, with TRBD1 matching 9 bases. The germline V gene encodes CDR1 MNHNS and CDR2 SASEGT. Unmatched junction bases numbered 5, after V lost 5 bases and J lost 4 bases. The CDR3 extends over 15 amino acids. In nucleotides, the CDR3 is TGTGCCAGCAGTCTGGGACAGGGCAATAATGAAAAACTGTTTTTT. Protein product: CASSLGQGNNEKLFF.

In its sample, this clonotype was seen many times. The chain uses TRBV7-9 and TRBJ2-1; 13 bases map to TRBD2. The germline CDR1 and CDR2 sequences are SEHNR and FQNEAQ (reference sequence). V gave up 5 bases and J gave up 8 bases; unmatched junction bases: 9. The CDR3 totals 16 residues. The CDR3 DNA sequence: TGTGCCAGCAGCCTCCGGACTAGCGGGAGTTTCGATGAGCAGTTCTTC. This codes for CASSLRTSGSFDEQFF.

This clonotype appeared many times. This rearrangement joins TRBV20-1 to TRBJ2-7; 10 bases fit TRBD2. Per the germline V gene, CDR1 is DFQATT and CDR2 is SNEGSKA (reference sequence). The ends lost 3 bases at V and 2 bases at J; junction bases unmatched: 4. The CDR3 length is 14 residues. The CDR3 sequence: CSASLAGGTYEQYF. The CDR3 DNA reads TGCAGTGCTAGCTTAGCGGGAGGTACCTACGAGCAGTACTTC.